This T cell receptor beta chain came from a study of OX40 agonist ivuxolimab in advanced cancers. Study-level background: Ivuxolimab, an antibody acting as an agonist of OX40 (CD134), was used to treat patients. The study gave patients intravenous ivuxolimab at 0.01 to 10 mg/kg every 2 weeks. Past anti-PD-1, anti-PD-L1 or anti-CTLA-4 therapy was accepted, and approximately 37% had received some. Study-level findings and limits: Compared with CD4+, CD8+ T cells on average had more expanded clones.

CDR1 MRHNA and CDR2 SNTAGT come from the germline V gene. V was trimmed by 0 bases and J by 7 bases, leaving 11 bases between them. The CDR3 covers 14 residues. Notes on this clone: Its target is unknown.

This table comes from immunoSEQ multiplex PCR, and its TCRdb copy is limited to in-frame clones, with some not included. The repertoire has approximately 44,000 clones, roughly 88% of them found once; the top ten carry around 2.5%. This clonotype originated in an adult with an advanced solid tumor such as melanoma, head and neck, liver or kidney cancer. Source: CD4+ or CD8+ T cells sorted from blood, taken in a trial of the OX40 agonist ivuxolimab. The V gene is TRBV6-4, the J gene TRBJ2-3; tentatively, D is TRBD1 or TRBD2 (5 bases each). This CDR3 reads CASSDSRGANTQYF. DNA of the CDR3: TGTGCCAGCAGTGACTCGAGGGGCGCGAATACGCAGTATTTT.